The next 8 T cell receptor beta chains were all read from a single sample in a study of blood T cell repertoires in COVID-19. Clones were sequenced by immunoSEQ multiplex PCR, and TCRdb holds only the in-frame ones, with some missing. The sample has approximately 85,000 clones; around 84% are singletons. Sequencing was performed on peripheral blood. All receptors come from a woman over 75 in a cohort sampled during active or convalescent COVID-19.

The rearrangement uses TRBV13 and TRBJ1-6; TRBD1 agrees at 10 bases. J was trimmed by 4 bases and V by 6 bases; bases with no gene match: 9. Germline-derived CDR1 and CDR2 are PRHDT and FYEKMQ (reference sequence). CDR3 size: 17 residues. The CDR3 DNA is TGTGCCAGCAGGCGTAACCGACAGGGGGCGTATAATTCACCCCTCCACTTT. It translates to CASRRNRQGAYNSPLHF.

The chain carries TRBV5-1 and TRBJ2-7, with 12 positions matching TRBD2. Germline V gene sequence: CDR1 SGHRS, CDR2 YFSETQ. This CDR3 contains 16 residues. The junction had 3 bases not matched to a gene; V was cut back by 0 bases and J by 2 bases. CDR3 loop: CASSLDLAGGPYEQYF. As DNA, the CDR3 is TGCGCCAGCAGCTTGGATCTAGCGGGAGGGCCCTACGAGCAGTACTTC.

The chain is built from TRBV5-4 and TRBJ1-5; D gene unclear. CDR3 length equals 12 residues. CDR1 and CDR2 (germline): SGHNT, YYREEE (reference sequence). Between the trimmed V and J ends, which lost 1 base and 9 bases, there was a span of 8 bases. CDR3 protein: CASSLFTGPQHF. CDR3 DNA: TGTGCCAGCAGCTTGTTTACTGGGCCCCAGCATTTT.

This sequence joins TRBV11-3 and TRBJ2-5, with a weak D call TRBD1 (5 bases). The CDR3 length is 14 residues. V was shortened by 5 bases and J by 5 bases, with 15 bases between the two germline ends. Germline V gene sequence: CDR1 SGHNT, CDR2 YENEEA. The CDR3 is CASSDPVDKETQYF. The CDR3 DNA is TGTGCCAGCAGCGACCCGGTGGACAAGGAGACCCAGTACTTC.

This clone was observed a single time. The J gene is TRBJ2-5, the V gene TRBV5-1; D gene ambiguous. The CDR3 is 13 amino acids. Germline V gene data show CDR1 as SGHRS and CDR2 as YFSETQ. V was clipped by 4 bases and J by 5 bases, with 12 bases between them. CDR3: CASSRWLVETQYF. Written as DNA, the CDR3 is TGCGCCAGCAGCCGGTGGTTGGTCGAGACCCAGTACTTC.

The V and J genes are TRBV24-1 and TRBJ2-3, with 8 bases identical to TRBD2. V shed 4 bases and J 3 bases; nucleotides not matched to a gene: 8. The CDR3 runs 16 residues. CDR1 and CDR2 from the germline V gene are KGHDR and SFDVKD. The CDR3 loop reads CATSEGGRIKTDTQYF. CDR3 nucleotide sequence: TGTGCCACCAGTGAGGGCGGGAGGATTAAGACAGATACGCAGTATTTT.

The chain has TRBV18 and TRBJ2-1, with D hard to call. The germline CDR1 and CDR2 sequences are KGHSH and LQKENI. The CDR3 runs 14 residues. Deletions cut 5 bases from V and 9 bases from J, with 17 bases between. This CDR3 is CASSTYGPESEQFF. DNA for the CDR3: TGTGCCAGCTCAACCTATGGGCCCGAAAGTGAGCAGTTCTTC.

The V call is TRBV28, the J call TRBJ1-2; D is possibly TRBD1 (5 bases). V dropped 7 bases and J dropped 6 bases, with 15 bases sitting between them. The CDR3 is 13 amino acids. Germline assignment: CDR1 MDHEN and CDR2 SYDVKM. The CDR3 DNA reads TGTGCCAGCAAAGGGTCAGGGAGGGATGGCTACACCTTC. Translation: CASKGSGRDGYTF.